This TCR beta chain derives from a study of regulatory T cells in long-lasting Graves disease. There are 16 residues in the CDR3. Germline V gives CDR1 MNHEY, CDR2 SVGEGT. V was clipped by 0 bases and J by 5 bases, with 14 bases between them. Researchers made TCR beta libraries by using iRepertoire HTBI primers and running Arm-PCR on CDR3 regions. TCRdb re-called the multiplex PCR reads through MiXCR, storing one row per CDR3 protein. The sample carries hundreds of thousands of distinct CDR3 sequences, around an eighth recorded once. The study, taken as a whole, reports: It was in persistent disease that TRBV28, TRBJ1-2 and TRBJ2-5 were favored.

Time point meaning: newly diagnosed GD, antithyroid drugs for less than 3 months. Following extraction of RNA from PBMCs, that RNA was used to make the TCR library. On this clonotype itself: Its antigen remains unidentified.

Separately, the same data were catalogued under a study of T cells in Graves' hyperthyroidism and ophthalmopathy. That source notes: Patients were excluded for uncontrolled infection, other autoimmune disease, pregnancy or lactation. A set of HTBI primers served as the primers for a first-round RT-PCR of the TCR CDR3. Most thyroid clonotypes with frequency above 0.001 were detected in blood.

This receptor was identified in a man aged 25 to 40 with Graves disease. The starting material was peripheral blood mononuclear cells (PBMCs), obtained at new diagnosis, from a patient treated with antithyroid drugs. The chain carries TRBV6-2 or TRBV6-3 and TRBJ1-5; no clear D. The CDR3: CASSYSGIQRDQPQHF. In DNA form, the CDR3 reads TGTGCCAGCAGTTACTCAGGCATCCAGCGGGATCAGCCCCAGCATTTT.